The rows below give T cell receptor beta chains drawn from one sample of a study of radiation and T cells in renal cell carcinoma. Sequencing was performed with immunoSEQ multiplex PCR; in TCRdb, only in-frame clones are kept and a portion is missing. The sample gives tens of thousands of clones, about 80% of which show up once; about a third is in the top ten. The sequencing here drew on blood, taken from a patient whose treatment included radiotherapy and nephrectomy. The receptors were gathered from a woman in her 70s with renal cell carcinoma. The CDR3 runs from the conserved cysteine through the conserved F or W. Each record gives: D gene, clone size, J gene, V gene, CDR3 protein, CDR3 DNA. The D gene is left open where the match is weak. Clone size is stated in some rows and not others, as once, few, many or a class when expanded.

TRBD1 | . | TRBJ2-7 | TRBV9 | CASSRTGDPHEQYF | TGTGCCAGCAGCAGGACAGGGGACCCGCACGAGCAGTACTTC
. | . | TRBJ2-2 | TRBV19 | CASSIPVSGSPNTGELFF | TGTGCCAGTAGTATACCAGTATCGGGGTCCCCCAACACCGGGGAGCTGTTTTTT
TRBD2 | . | TRBJ2-3 | TRBV5-1 | CASSLDAGGATDTQYF | TGCGCCAGCAGCTTGGACGCGGGAGGCGCGACAGATACGCAGTATTTT
. | . | TRBJ1-5 | TRBV7-8 | CASSLELAYQPQHF | TGTGCCAGCAGCTTAGAGCTAGCGTATCAGCCCCAGCATTTT
. | . | TRBJ1-3 | TRBV21-1 | CASSKEETGGGNTIYF | TGTGCCAGCAGCAAAGAAGAGACAGGGGGAGGAAACACCATATATTTT
. | . | TRBJ2-6 | TRBV4-1 | CASSQVANRGLSGANVLTF | TGCGCCAGCAGCCAAGTAGCAAACAGGGGACTTTCTGGGGCCAACGTCCTGACTTTC
TRBD1 | . | TRBJ2-7 | TRBV6-1 | CASSEARARTGIHRAYEQYF | TGTGCCAGCAGTGAAGCTCGAGCGAGGACAGGCATTCATCGAGCCTACGAGCAGTACTTC
. | . | TRBJ1-5 | TRBV21-1 | CASIQQGWQPQHF | TGTGCCAGCATCCAACAGGGCTGGCAGCCCCAGCATTTT
. | . | TRBJ2-1 | TRBV9 | CASSVVLASYNEQFF | TGTGCCAGCAGCGTAGTCCTAGCGTCTTACAATGAGCAGTTCTTC
TRBD2 | . | TRBJ2-5 | TRBV19 | CASSTSGGQETQYF | TGTGCCAGTAGTACCAGCGGGGGGCAAGAGACCCAGTACTTC
. | . | TRBJ2-2 | TRBV18 | CASSPREELKTGELFF | TGTGCCAGCTCACCCAGGGAGGAACTTAAGACCGGGGAGCTGTTTTTT
. | . | TRBJ1-2 | TRBV14 | CASSPRVQDGYTF | TGTGCCAGCAGCCCCCGGGTTCAAGATGGCTACACCTTC
TRBD1 | . | TRBJ2-1 | TRBV6-5 | CASSPDRGSLQEQFF | TGTGCCAGCAGTCCGGACAGGGGGTCCCTCCAGGAGCAGTTCTTC
. | . | TRBJ1-5 | TRBV6-6 | CASSYTTGSNQPQHF | TGTGCCAGCAGTTACACGACAGGAAGCAATCAGCCCCAGCATTTT
. | . | TRBJ1-1 | TRBV10-3 | CAIREKALNTEAFF | TGTGCCATCAGAGAGAAGGCCTTGAACACTGAAGCTTTCTTT
TRBD2 | . | TRBJ2-3 | TRBV9 | CASSPGLAGEDTQYF | TGTGCCAGCAGCCCGGGACTAGCGGGGGAGGATACGCAGTATTTT
. | . | TRBJ2-7 | TRBV18 | CASSPGLGYEQYF | TGTGCCAGCTCACCAGGTTTAGGATACGAGCAGTACTTC
. | . | TRBJ2-3 | TRBV2 | CASSDYAPDGGDTQYF | TGTGCCAGCAGTGATTATGCGCCCGACGGGGGAGATACGCAGTATTTT
. | . | TRBJ1-5 | TRBV6-1 | CASSPERNQPQHF | TGTGCCAGCAGTCCCGAAAGAAATCAGCCCCAGCATTTT
TRBD1 | . | TRBJ1-5 | TRBV10-2 | CASSETGGGQPQHF | TGCGCCAGCAGTGAGACAGGGGGAGGTCAGCCCCAGCATTTT
TRBD1 | . | TRBJ2-7 | TRBV6-1 | CASSEAPSGQGASYEQYF | TGTGCCAGCAGTGAAGCGCCCTCGGGACAGGGGGCCTCCTACGAGCAGTACTTC
. | . | TRBJ2-7 | TRBV5-4 | CASSLMSEAYEQYF | TGTGCCAGCAGCTTGATGTCGGAAGCCTACGAGCAGTACTTC
TRBD1 | . | TRBJ1-5 | TRBV27 | CASKVGAGGYQPQHF | TGTGCCAGCAAGGTTGGTGCAGGGGGATATCAGCCCCAGCATTTT
. | . | TRBJ1-2 | TRBV6-1 | CASSVSILGGGYGYTF | TGTGCCAGCAGTGTATCCATCCTAGGGGGTGGCTATGGCTACACCTTC
TRBD2 | . | TRBJ2-1 | TRBV5-1 | CASRLAGASYNEQFF | TGCGCCAGCAGACTAGCGGGGGCCTCCTACAATGAGCAGTTCTTC
. | . | TRBJ2-7 | TRBV10-3 | CAISEPGTATYEQYF | TGTGCCATCAGTGAGCCCGGGACGGCAACCTACGAGCAGTACTTC
. | . | TRBJ1-4 | TRBV6-1 | CASSERAATNEKLFF | TGTGCCAGCAGTGAAAGGGCAGCAACTAATGAAAAACTGTTTTTT
. | . | TRBJ1-6 | TRBV10-2 | CASSESSPLHF | TGCGCCAGCAGTGAGAGCTCACCCCTCCACTTT
TRBD1 | . | TRBJ2-5 | TRBV11-2 | CASSLGQGALRETQYF | TGTGCCAGCAGCTTAGGTCAGGGGGCGTTACGAGAGACCCAGTACTTC
. | . | TRBJ1-2 | TRBV4-1 | CASSPGGRNYGYTF | TGCGCCAGCAGCCCCGGAGGCCGTAACTATGGCTACACCTTC
TRBD2 | . | TRBJ2-6 | TRBV7-2 | CASSLALTSGRVGANVLTF | TGTGCCAGCAGCTTAGCTTTGACTAGCGGGAGGGTTGGGGCCAACGTCCTGACTTTC
TRBD2 | . | TRBJ2-5 | TRBV7-2 | CASSARRLAGKETQYF | TGTGCCAGCAGCGCTAGACGACTAGCGGGGAAAGAGACCCAGTACTTC
. | . | TRBJ2-7 | TRBV30 | CAWSVGRAEQYF | TGTGCCTGGAGTGTTGGCAGGGCCGAGCAGTACTTC
TRBD2 | . | TRBJ2-3 | TRBV9 | CASSVGTSGGISTDTQYF | TGTGCCAGCAGCGTAGGGACTAGCGGGGGCATTAGCACAGATACGCAGTATTTT
. | . | TRBJ1-3 | TRBV15 | CATTLGQIAGNTIYF | TGTGCCACCACCCTGGGGCAAATCGCTGGAAACACCATATATTTT
. | . | TRBJ2-5 | TRBV14 | CASSRVQETQYF | TGTGCCAGCAGCCGGGTCCAAGAGACCCAGTACTTC
. | . | TRBJ2-3 | TRBV7-9 | CASSLVNFTQYF | TGTGCCAGCAGCTTAGTTAATTTTACGCAGTATTTT
TRBD1 | . | TRBJ1-5 | TRBV5-1 | CASSSGQGDQPQHF | TGCGCCAGCAGCTCCGGACAGGGCGATCAGCCCCAGCATTTT
TRBD1 | few | TRBJ1-4 | TRBV6-1 | CASSALNRGTNEKLFF | TGTGCCAGCAGTGCTCTTAACAGGGGAACTAATGAAAAACTGTTTTTT
. | few | TRBJ1-1 | TRBV6-5 | CASSYSTEVVGEAFF | TGTGCCAGCAGTTACTCTACGGAGGTTGTCGGTGAAGCTTTCTTT
. | . | TRBJ2-7 | TRBV7-2 | CASSLDGTSSYEQYF | TGTGCCAGCAGCTTAGACGGTACTAGCTCCTACGAGCAGTACTTC
TRBD2 | few | TRBJ2-1 | TRBV2 | CASSARTSGGRNEQFF | TGTGCCAGCAGCGCCCGGACTAGCGGGGGGCGAAATGAGCAGTTCTTC
TRBD1 | . | TRBJ2-7 | TRBV25-1 | CASSEVTGNYEQYF | TGTGCCAGCAGTGAAGTGACAGGGAACTACGAGCAGTACTTC
. | . | TRBJ2-6 | TRBV30 | CAWTQDSLSGANVLTF | TGTGCCTGGACCCAGGACAGTCTCTCTGGGGCCAACGTCCTGACTTTC
TRBD1 | . | TRBJ1-5 | TRBV6-5 | CASSQTGESNQPQHF | TGTGCCAGCAGCCAGACAGGGGAGAGCAATCAGCCCCAGCATTTT